These T cell receptor beta chains were read from a single sample in a study of T cell responses to AZD1222 COVID-19 vaccine. Profiling relied on immunoSEQ multiplex PCR, and the TCRdb table lists in-frame clones only, not all of them. The sample shows some 120,000 clones, 87% of them seen only once. Sequencing was performed on peripheral blood, taken on day 0 of AZD1222 vaccination. Receptors were obtained from an adult in good health. Each CDR3 is given without its conserved first and last residue. The D gene is left open where the match is weak. The listing skips clone size in some rows; elsewhere it reads once, few, many or a size class.

j_call d_call clone_size v_call cdr3_aa
TRBJ2-6 . . TRBV2 ASELSGANVLT
TRBJ1-5 . . TRBV19 ASMLYWGNNQPQH
TRBJ1-3 TRBD1 . TRBV5-1 ASSGTGGNTIY
TRBJ2-7 . . TRBV6-2/TRBV6-3 ASSFGELGGEQY
TRBJ2-7 TRBD2 . TRBV5-1 ASSTETGLAGVEQY
TRBJ2-2 . few TRBV2 ASRGRAANTGELF
TRBJ1-2 . . TRBV4-2 ASSQGSTSLIYGYT
TRBJ2-4 . . TRBV18 ASSRNTPAGDRNIQY
TRBJ1-2 . . TRBV7-9 ASWKGPRRTESDGYT
TRBJ2-2 . . TRBV24-1 ATSDQNTGELF
TRBJ1-3 . few TRBV19 ASSTSVSGNTIY
TRBJ1-1 . . TRBV18 ASSGEGLGTEAF
TRBJ2-7 TRBD2 . TRBV27 ASRLAGAPYEQY
TRBJ1-1 TRBD1 . TRBV6-5 ASSQGQGNTEAF
TRBJ2-7 TRBD2 few TRBV3-1/TRBV3-2 ASSQGRTRGLAGERKY
TRBJ2-5 . . TRBV24-1 ATSDLGQGGQETQY
TRBJ2-5 . . TRBV18 ASSPGLEETQY
TRBJ2-7 TRBD1 . TRBV6-2/TRBV6-3 ASSRTGGRDEQY
TRBJ1-1 TRBD1 . TRBV5-1 ASSLGQGAPGDTEAF
TRBJ2-1 . . TRBV19 ASSIGGLSSYNEQF
TRBJ2-2 . few TRBV11-2 ASILRGAYTGELF
TRBJ2-1 TRBD2 . TRBV11-2 ASSLGTSGGSSYNEQF
TRBJ1-2 . . TRBV7-9 ASSGGVIEANYGYT
TRBJ1-1 . . TRBV4-1 ASSPRGFGTEAF
TRBJ1-2 TRBD1 . TRBV28 ASSRDRLPTGYT
TRBJ1-4 . . TRBV27 ASSLMGGVEKLF
TRBJ1-1 . . TRBV9 ASSVDLVSEAF
TRBJ2-2 . . TRBV4-2 ASSREITPQATGELF
TRBJ2-7 . . TRBV15 ATSRDELEQY
TRBJ1-1 . many TRBV7-8 ASSSLRGRVNTEAF
TRBJ1-1 . . TRBV30 AWSVLAANTEAF
TRBJ2-6 . . TRBV27 ASSSRRAGANVLT
TRBJ1-2 TRBD1 few TRBV30 AWGPGQGYYGYT
TRBJ2-7 TRBD2 . TRBV28 ASSQQRASGGSYEQY
TRBJ1-4 TRBD1 . TRBV18 ASSPQGQGGEKLF
TRBJ2-3 TRBD1 few TRBV9 ASSGRTGGADTQY
TRBJ1-2 . . TRBV7-8 ASSAPRVDAEKYGYT
TRBJ2-1 . . TRBV4-2 ASSQEGEGVLNNEQF
TRBJ1-6 TRBD1 . TRBV11-2 ASRETGVRGYNSPLH
TRBJ1-1 TRBD1 . TRBV12-5 ASGLEGQKAF
TRBJ1-6 . . TRBV12-5 ASGLVLQGGSPLH
TRBJ2-7 TRBD2 . TRBV30 AWTVGGYEQY
TRBJ2-7 . . TRBV7-3 ASSLGPAEASYEQY
TRBJ1-1 . . TRBV28 ASSRGAAF
TRBJ2-1 . . TRBV18 ASSPKSSYNEQF
TRBJ1-2 TRBD1 . TRBV29-1 SVGGLGTGSNYGYT
TRBJ1-2 TRBD1 . TRBV29-1 SVTGGYGYT
TRBJ1-4 . . TRBV6-5 ASSYSGNRNEKLF
TRBJ2-6 . . TRBV4-2 ASSQNGKGYKVANVLT
TRBJ2-2 TRBD2 . TRBV4-3 ASRLAELTGELF
TRBJ2-7 . . TRBV27 ASSLRGAPYEQY
TRBJ2-1 . . TRBV10-3 AISRDLIQDEQF